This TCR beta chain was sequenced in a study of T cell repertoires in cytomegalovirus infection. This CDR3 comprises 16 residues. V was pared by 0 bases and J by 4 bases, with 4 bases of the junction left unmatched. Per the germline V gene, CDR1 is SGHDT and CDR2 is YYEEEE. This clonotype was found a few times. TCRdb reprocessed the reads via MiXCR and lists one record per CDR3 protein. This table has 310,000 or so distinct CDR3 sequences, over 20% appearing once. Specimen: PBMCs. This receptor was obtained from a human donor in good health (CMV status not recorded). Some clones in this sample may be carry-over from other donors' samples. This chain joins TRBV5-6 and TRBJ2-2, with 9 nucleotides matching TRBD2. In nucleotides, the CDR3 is TGTGCCAGCAGCTTGGATCTAGCGGGATTCACCGGGGAGCTGTTTTTT. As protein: CASSLDLAGFTGELFF.